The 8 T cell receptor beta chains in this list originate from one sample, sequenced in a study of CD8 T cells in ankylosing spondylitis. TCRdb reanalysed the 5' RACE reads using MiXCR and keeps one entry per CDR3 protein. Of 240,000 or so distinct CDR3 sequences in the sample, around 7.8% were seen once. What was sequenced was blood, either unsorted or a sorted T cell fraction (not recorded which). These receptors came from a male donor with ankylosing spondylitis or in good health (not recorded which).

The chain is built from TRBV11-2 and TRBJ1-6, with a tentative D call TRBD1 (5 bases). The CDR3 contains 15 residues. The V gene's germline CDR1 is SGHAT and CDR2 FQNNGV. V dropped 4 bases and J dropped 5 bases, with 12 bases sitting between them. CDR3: CASSSGTENNSPLHF. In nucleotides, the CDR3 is TGTGCCAGCAGCTCCGGGACGGAAAATAATTCACCCCTCCACTTT.

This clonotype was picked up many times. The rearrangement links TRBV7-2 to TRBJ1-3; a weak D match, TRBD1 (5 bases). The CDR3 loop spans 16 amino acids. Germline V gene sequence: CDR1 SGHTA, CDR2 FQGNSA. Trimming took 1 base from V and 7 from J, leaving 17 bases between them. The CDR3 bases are TGTGCCAGCAGCTTAGGGGTTAACATGGGACGGAACACCATATATTTT. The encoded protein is CASSLGVNMGRNTIYF.

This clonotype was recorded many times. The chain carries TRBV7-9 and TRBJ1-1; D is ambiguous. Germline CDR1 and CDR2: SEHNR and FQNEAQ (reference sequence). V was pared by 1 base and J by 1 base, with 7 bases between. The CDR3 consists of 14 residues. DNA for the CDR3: TGTGCCAGCAGCTTAGAATTGTCGAACACTGAAGCTTTCTTT. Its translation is CASSLELSNTEAFF. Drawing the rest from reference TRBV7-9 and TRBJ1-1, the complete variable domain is DTGVSQNPRHKITKRGQNVTFRCDPISEHNRLYWYRQTLGQGPEFLTYFQNEAQLEKSRLLSDRFSAERPKGSFSTLEIQRTEQGDSAMYLCASSLELSNTEAFFGQGTRLTVV.

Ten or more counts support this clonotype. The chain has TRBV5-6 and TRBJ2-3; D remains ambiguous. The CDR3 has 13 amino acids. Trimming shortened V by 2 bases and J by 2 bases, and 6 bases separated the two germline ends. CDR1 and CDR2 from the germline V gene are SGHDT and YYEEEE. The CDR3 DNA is TGTGCCAGCAGCTTCGAGGACACAGATACGCAGTATTTT. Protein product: CASSFEDTDTQYF.

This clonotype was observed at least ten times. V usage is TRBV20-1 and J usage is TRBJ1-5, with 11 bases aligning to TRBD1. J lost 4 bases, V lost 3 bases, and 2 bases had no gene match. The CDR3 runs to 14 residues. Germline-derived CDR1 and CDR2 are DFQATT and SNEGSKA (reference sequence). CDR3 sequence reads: CSASGTGGNQPQHF. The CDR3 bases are TGCAGTGCTAGTGGGACAGGGGGAAATCAGCCCCAGCATTTT.

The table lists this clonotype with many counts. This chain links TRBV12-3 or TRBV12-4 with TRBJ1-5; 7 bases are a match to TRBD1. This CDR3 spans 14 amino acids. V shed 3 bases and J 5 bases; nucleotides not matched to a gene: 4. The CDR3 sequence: CASSLPGGDQPQHF. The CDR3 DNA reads TGTGCCAGCAGTTTGCCAGGGGGAGATCAGCCCCAGCATTTT.

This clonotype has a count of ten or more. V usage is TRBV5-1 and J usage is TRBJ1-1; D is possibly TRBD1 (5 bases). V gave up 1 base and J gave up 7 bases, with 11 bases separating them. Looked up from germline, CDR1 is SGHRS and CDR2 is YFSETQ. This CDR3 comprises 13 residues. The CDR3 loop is CASSLSGLGEAFF. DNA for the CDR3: TGCGCCAGCAGCTTGTCAGGGTTAGGTGAAGCTTTCTTT. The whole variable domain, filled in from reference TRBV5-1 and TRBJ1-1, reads KAGVTQTPRYLIKTRGQQVTLSCSPISGHRSVSWYQQTPGQGLQFLFEYFSETQRNKGNFPGRFSGRQFSNSRSEMNVSTLELGDSALYLCASSLSGLGEAFFGQGTRLTVV.

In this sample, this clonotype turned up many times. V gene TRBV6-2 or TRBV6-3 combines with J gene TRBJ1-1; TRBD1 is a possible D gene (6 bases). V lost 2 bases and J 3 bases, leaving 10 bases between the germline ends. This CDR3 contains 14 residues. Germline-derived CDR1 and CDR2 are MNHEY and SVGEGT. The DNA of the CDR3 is TGTGCCAGCAGTTACGGGGGGGCGGACACTGAAGCTTTCTTT. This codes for CASSYGGADTEAFF.